These 30 T cell receptor beta chains were sequenced from one sample in a study of blood T cell repertoires in COVID-19. TCRdb keeps only in-frame clones here, not all; method: immunoSEQ multiplex PCR. The sample has approximately 180,000 clones, roughly 90% seen once. The source material was PBMCs or T cells enriched from blood (not recorded which). These TCRs come from a human donor with acute COVID-19. The donor label of this sample is uncertain.

The V and J genes are TRBV27 and TRBJ2-7; 7 positions agree with TRBD1. CDR1 is MNHEY and CDR2 is SMNVEV in the germline V gene (reference sequence). J lost 3 bases, V lost 5 bases, and 10 bases had no gene match. The CDR3 is made up of 15 amino acids. The CDR3 region has the DNA TGTGCCAGCAGTCCCAGGGGGTCGACGTTCTACGAGCAGTACTTC. Protein product: CASSPRGSTFYEQYF.

This clone turned up a few times. V gene TRBV5-1 combines with J gene TRBJ1-5; D is undetermined. The germline V gene encodes CDR1 SGHRS and CDR2 YFSETQ. V was cut by 0 bases and J by 5 bases, with 6 bases left in between. The CDR3 contains 13 residues. CDR3 sequence: CASSLVSDQPQHF. As DNA, the CDR3 is TGCGCCAGCAGCTTGGTGAGCGATCAGCCCCAGCATTTT.

The chain recombines TRBV30 with TRBJ1-1, with D unclear. The CDR3 sequence is 12 residues long. From germline, CDR1 is GTSNPN and CDR2 SVGIG (reference sequence). The germline V and J ends were trimmed by 5 bases and 7 bases, with 14 bases remaining between them. CDR3 in amino acids: CAWRAGSIEAFF. Here the CDR3 DNA reads TGTGCCTGGCGGGCGGGATCAATTGAAGCTTTCTTT.

The chain carries TRBV10-2 and TRBJ1-4; 9 bases are shared with TRBD1. The CDR3 loop spans 14 amino acids. CDR1 is WSHSY and CDR2 is SAAADI in the germline V gene. Losses at the gene ends were 8 bases for V and 5 bases for J; bases not matched to a gene: 6. In DNA, the CDR3 is TGCGCCAGCTCCCTCGGGACAGGGAATGAAAAACTGTTTTTT. Protein: CASSLGTGNEKLFF.

The CDR3 is CASSLGDRDEQFF. CDR3 sequence (DNA): TGTGCCAGCAGTTTAGGGGACAGGGATGAGCAGTTCTTC. The chain links TRBV12-3 or TRBV12-4 to TRBJ2-1; 9 nucleotides agree with TRBD1. This CDR3 spans 13 amino acids. After removal of 1 base from V and 8 bases from J, the junction contained 0 bases not matched to a gene.

This clone is a singleton in its sample. The chain employs TRBV3-1 (or the pseudogene TRBV3-2) and TRBJ1-1; no firm D call. The CDR3 loop spans 14 amino acids. V lost 0 bases to trimming and J lost 1 base, with 6 bases between them. Germline V gene data show CDR1 as LGHDT and CDR2 as YNNKEL (reference sequence). Here the CDR3 DNA reads TGTGCCAGCAGCCAAGAACGGGGGAACACTGAAGCTTTCTTT. Translated, it gives CASSQERGNTEAFF.

This rearrangement joins TRBV12-3 or TRBV12-4 to TRBJ2-7; 11 bases align to TRBD1. This CDR3 is 13 amino acids long. V gave up 9 bases and J gave up 4 bases; unmatched junction bases: 5. CDR3 sequence: CASRDRGTYEQYF. Written as DNA, the CDR3 is TGTGCCAGTAGGGACAGGGGGACATACGAGCAGTACTTC.

This clone was seen repeatedly, ten times or more. J is TRBJ2-1 and V is TRBV4-1, with TRBD2 identical over 10 bases. The CDR3 consists of 15 residues. Trimming cost V 3 bases and J 7 bases; bases outside gene matches: 6. Germline V CDR1 and CDR2: MGHRA, YSYEKL. CDR3 sequence reads: CASSQKRGGGNEQFF. CDR3 in DNA: TGCGCCAGCAGCCAGAAGCGGGGGGGCGGGAATGAGCAGTTCTTC.

The chain has TRBV24-1 and TRBJ2-2; 11 bases line up with TRBD2. CDR3 size: 18 residues. V trimming: 1 base; J trimming: 0 bases; junction bases outside the gene matches: 3. Germline V gene data show CDR1 as KGHDR and CDR2 as SFDVKD. CDR3 in DNA: TGTGCCACCAGTGATTTTTCTAGCGGGGGGCCGAACACCGGGGAGCTGTTTTTT. It translates to CATSDFSSGGPNTGELFF.

V is TRBV6-1 and J is TRBJ1-1; 7 nucleotides align to TRBD1. Germline assignment: CDR1 MNHNS and CDR2 SASEGT. The CDR3 consists of 16 residues. Trimming removed 3 bases from V and 4 bases from J; junction bases left unmatched: 11. The CDR3 DNA reads as TGTGCCAGCAGTGACCCGGACAGGAGCGTGGGCACTGAAGCTTTCTTT. It specifies CASSDPDRSVGTEAFF.

The rearrangement joins TRBV9 to TRBJ2-7; D perhaps matches TRBD1 (6 bases). The germline gives CDR1 SGDLS, CDR2 YYNGEE. The CDR3 is 14 amino acids. The germline V and J ends were trimmed by 3 bases and 6 bases, with 16 bases remaining between them. In DNA, the CDR3 is TGTGCCAGCAGCGCCAGCCAGGGGCGAGGCGAGCAGTACTTC. It codes for CASSASQGRGEQYF.

V usage is TRBV30 and J usage is TRBJ2-2; D gene uncertain. Germline assignment: CDR1 GTSNPN and CDR2 SVGIG (reference sequence). V was cut by 0 bases and J by 4 bases, with 6 bases left in between. This CDR3 spans 13 amino acids. CDR3 bases: TGTGCCTGGAGTGTATGGGCCACCGGGGAGCTGTTTTTT. Residues: CAWSVWATGELFF.

V is TRBV4-1 and J is TRBJ1-2; D gene uncertain. The germline V and J ends were trimmed by 3 bases and 2 bases, with 19 bases remaining between them. Germline-derived CDR1 and CDR2 are MGHRA and YSYEKL. The CDR3 contains 17 residues. CDR3: CASSHSRSFTANYGYTF. The CDR3 DNA sequence: TGCGCCAGCAGCCACTCCCGGTCCTTTACAGCAAACTATGGCTACACCTTC.

This chain uses TRBV9 with TRBJ2-1; 11 bases are a match to TRBD2. J was trimmed by 9 bases and V by 0 bases; bases with no gene match: 8. The CDR3 is 16 amino acids. The germline V gene encodes CDR1 SGDLS and CDR2 YYNGEE. CDR3 bases: TGTGCCAGCAGCGTAGAATCTAGCGGGGGGATTGGTGAGCAGTTCTTC. Translating gives CASSVESSGGIGEQFF.

This clone was detected only a few times. This chain connects TRBV5-1 to TRBJ1-3, with TRBD1 matching 7 bases. V lost 0 bases and J lost 0; bases outside the gene matches: 3. The germline V gene has CDR1 SGHRS and CDR2 YFSETQ. The CDR3 is 16 residues long. The chain's CDR3 is CASSLGDSVSGNTIYF. DNA for the CDR3: TGCGCCAGCAGCTTGGGGGACAGTGTCTCTGGAAACACCATATATTTT.

V is TRBV6-5 and J is TRBJ1-6; D possibly corresponds to TRBD1 (5 bases). The V and J ends lost 0 bases and 5 bases respectively, with 11 bases between them. CDR1 and CDR2 (germline): MNHEY, SVGAGI. This CDR3 contains 16 residues. The CDR3: CASSYSSGLDNSPLHF. The CDR3 DNA sequence: TGTGCCAGCAGTTACTCGTCAGGGCTTGATAATTCACCCCTCCACTTT.

This clone was seen more than once but under ten times. The rearrangement links TRBV24-1 to TRBJ1-2, with a tentative D call TRBD1 (6 bases). Trimming took off 4 bases at V and 2 bases at J, with 10 bases between the two ends. Germline loops: CDR1 KGHDR, CDR2 SFDVKD. The length of the CDR3 is 14 residues. The CDR3 reads CATSEQGRNYGYTF. In nucleotides, the CDR3 is TGTGCCACCAGTGAACAGGGTCGGAACTATGGCTACACCTTC.

The chain joins TRBV24-1 to TRBJ2-3; 10 bases match TRBD2. Germline assignment: CDR1 KGHDR and CDR2 SFDVKD. CDR3 size: 15 residues. The ends lost 5 bases at V and 2 bases at J; junction bases unmatched: 3. The CDR3 bases are TGTGCCACCAGTGTTAGCGGGGGGCCCACAGATACGCAGTATTTT. Its translation is CATSVSGGPTDTQYF.

The rearrangement uses TRBV5-1 and TRBJ1-1; 11 bases match TRBD1. Losses at the gene ends were 4 bases for V and 0 bases for J; bases not matched to a gene: 5. CDR3 length: 16 residues. Germline CDR1 reads SGHRS; CDR2 reads YFSETQ. The CDR3 is CASSGGTGGLNTEAFF. As DNA, the CDR3 is TGCGCCAGCAGCGGAGGGACAGGGGGGTTGAACACTGAAGCTTTCTTT. Combining the CDR3 with reference TRBV5-1 and TRBJ1-1 gives the whole variable domain KAGVTQTPRYLIKTRGQQVTLSCSPISGHRSVSWYQQTPGQGLQFLFEYFSETQRNKGNFPGRFSGRQFSNSRSEMNVSTLELGDSALYLCASSGGTGGLNTEAFFGQGTRLTVV.

J is TRBJ1-1 and V is TRBV19, with a weak D call TRBD1 (5 bases). The ends were cut back, 5 bases at V and 1 base at J, with 8 bases in the middle. The length of the CDR3 is 13 residues. Germline V CDR1 and CDR2: LNHDA, SQIVND (reference sequence). The CDR3 DNA sequence: TGTGCCAGTAGTTTACAGGAGAACACTGAAGCTTTCTTT. Its translation: CASSLQENTEAFF.

V usage is TRBV6-5 and J usage is TRBJ1-1, with TRBD1 matching 7 bases. Trimming took 6 bases from V and 5 from J; bases not matched to a gene: 6. CDR3 length: 13 residues. Per the germline V gene, CDR1 is MNHEY and CDR2 is SVGAGI. CDR3 sequence reads: CASRPNRGTEAFF. The CDR3 nucleotides read TGTGCCAGCAGGCCAAACAGGGGAACTGAAGCTTTCTTT.

V usage is TRBV4-1 and J usage is TRBJ2-1; D possibly corresponds to TRBD2 (5 bases). Per the germline V gene, CDR1 is MGHRA and CDR2 is YSYEKL. Between the trimmed V and J ends, which lost 6 bases and 7 bases, there was a span of 19 bases. The CDR3 is 15 amino acids. The CDR3 DNA reads TGCGCCAGCAGACCTTCGACTACACTGGGGAATGAGCAGTTCTTC. Translating it yields CASRPSTTLGNEQFF.

The V and J genes are TRBV5-6 and TRBJ2-5, with TRBD2 as a possible D gene (5 bases). CDR3 size: 13 residues. The V gene lost 0 bases and the J gene lost 7 bases, with 10 bases spanning the gap. CDR1 and CDR2 from the germline V gene are SGHDT and YYEEEE. CDR3 DNA sequence: TGTGCCAGCAGCTTGGAAGGCGGAGGGACCCAGTACTTC. It is translated as CASSLEGGGTQYF.

This clone came up once. The chain carries TRBV3-1 (or the pseudogene TRBV3-2) and TRBJ2-5, with 11 bases aligning to TRBD2. The CDR3 contains 17 residues. J gave up 2 bases and V 0 bases, and 5 bases lay outside the gene matches. Germline-derived CDR1 and CDR2 are LGHDT and YNNKEL (reference sequence). The CDR3 here is CASSQELSGGAQETQYF. The CDR3 DNA reads TGTGCCAGCAGCCAAGAACTTAGCGGGGGGGCGCAAGAGACCCAGTACTTC.

V usage is TRBV5-1 and J usage is TRBJ2-6; 9 bases are shared with TRBD1. This CDR3 region has 18 residues. Germline V gives CDR1 SGHRS, CDR2 YFSETQ. The junction had 6 bases not matched to a gene; V was cut back by 2 bases and J by 0 bases. Here the CDR3 reads CASSLPGTGYSGANVLTF. Written as DNA, the CDR3 is TGCGCCAGCAGCTTACCCGGGACAGGGTACTCTGGGGCCAACGTCCTGACTTTC.

The chain uses TRBV11-2 and TRBJ1-4; D is perhaps TRBD1 (6 bases). The CDR3 consists of 17 residues. Between the trimmed V and J ends, which lost 0 bases and 3 bases, there was a span of 14 bases. Germline V lookup: CDR1 SGHAT, CDR2 FQNNGV. CDR3 protein: CASSLDLPGGPNEKLFF. CDR3 bases: TGTGCCAGCAGCTTAGACCTGCCGGGGGGGCCTAATGAAAAACTGTTTTTT. Together with reference TRBV11-2 and TRBJ1-4, the CDR3 gives the full variable domain: EAGVAQSPRYKIIEKRQSVAFWCNPISGHATLYWYQQILGQGPKLLIQFQNNGVVDDSQLPKDRFSAERLKGVDSTLKIQPAKLEDSAVYLCASSLDLPGGPNEKLFFGSGTQLSVL.

CDR3: CASSESGSGMTEAFF. CDR3 DNA: TGCGCCAGCAGTGAGTCTGGGAGTGGGATGACTGAAGCTTTCTTT. This chain connects TRBV10-1 to TRBJ1-1; no reliable D call. CDR1 is WNHNN and CDR2 is SYGVQD in the germline V gene (reference sequence). V was pared by 0 bases and J by 5 bases, with 13 bases between. The CDR3 runs to 15 residues.

This clone was observed once. This chain connects TRBV28 to TRBJ1-3; tentative D call: TRBD1 (6 bases). Looked up from germline, CDR1 is MDHEN and CDR2 is SYDVKM. CDR3 length: 16 amino acids. Trimming took off 2 bases at V and 8 bases at J, with 19 bases between the two ends. The CDR3 DNA reads as TGTGCCAGCAGTTTAGGGGGCGTTATATCGGTGGACACCATATATTTT. It specifies CASSLGGVISVDTIYF.

The V and J genes are TRBV7-2 and TRBJ1-6; a weak D match, TRBD1 (6 bases). Trimming took off 6 bases at V and 5 bases at J, with 17 bases between the two ends. Germline values: CDR1 SGHTA, CDR2 FQGNSA. The CDR3 is 16 residues long. As DNA, the CDR3 is TGTGCCAGCAGTTCAGGGGCAGGGGTAAATAATTCACCCCTCCACTTT. Residues: CASSSGAGVNNSPLHF.

This chain connects TRBV10-2 to TRBJ2-2; the D gene is possibly TRBD1 (6 bases). The CDR3 is 15 residues long. V shed 8 bases and J shed 4 bases, with 17 bases lying between them. CDR1 and CDR2 from the germline V gene are WSHSY and SAAADI. The DNA of the CDR3 is TGCGCCAGCCTGCTACAGGGTGGGGTCACCGGGGAGCTGTTTTTT. Amino acid sequence: CASLLQGGVTGELFF.